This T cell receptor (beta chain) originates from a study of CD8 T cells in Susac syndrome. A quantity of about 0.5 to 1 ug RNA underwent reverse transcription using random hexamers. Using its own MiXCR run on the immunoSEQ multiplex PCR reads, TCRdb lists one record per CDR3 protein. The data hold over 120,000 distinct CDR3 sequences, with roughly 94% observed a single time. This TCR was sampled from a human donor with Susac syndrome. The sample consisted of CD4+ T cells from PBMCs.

The CDR3 loop is CASSIDIWGRGNEQFF. Written as DNA, the CDR3 is TGTGCCAGTAGTATAGATATATGGGGGCGCGGGAATGAGCAGTTCTTC. V and J are TRBV19 and TRBJ2-1; maybe TRBD1 (6 bases). Germline CDR1 is LNHDA and CDR2 is SQIVND (reference sequence). V lost 0 bases to trimming and J lost 7 bases, with 16 bases between them. The CDR3 length is 16 residues.